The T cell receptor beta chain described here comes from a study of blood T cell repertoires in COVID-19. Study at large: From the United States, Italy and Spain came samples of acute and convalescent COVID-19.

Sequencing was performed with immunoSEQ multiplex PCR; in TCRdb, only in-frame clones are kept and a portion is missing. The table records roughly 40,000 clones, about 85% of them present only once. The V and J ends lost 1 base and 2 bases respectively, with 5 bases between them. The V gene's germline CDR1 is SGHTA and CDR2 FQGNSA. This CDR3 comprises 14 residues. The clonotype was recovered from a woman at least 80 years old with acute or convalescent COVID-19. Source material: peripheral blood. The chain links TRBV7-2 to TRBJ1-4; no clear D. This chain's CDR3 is CASSLGGTNEKLFF. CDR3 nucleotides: TGTGCCAGCAGCTTAGGAGGGACTAATGAAAAACTGTTTTTT.